The next 11 T cell receptor beta chains were all read from a single sample in a study of shared T cell receptors in the human thymus. Sequencing used immunoSEQ multiplex PCR; TCRdb keeps in-frame clones, though not all of them. The table has under 850,000 clones, 85% to 90% seen once; the top ten hold around 0.01%. The same data also contributed to another study, on human thymus T cells.

The sequenced sample consisted of thymocytes. Receptors were obtained from a boy younger than two with a congenital heart defect.

The chain is built from TRBV2 and TRBJ1-1, with 8 nucleotides matching TRBD1. The CDR3 sequence is 13 residues long. With 8 bases clipped from V and 7 bases from J, the junction kept 9 bases outside the gene matches. Germline V lookup: CDR1 SNHLY, CDR2 FYNNEI. CDR3 loop: CASYLDRGVEAFF. The CDR3 bases are TGTGCCAGCTACCTCGACAGGGGAGTTGAAGCTTTCTTT.

The chain recombines TRBV6-1 with TRBJ2-2, with D possibly matching TRBD1 (5 bases). CDR1 is MNHNS and CDR2 is SASEGT in the germline V gene. The CDR3 consists of 14 residues. Trimming left V 8 bases short and J 1 base short, with 11 bases between. The CDR3 bases are TGTGCCAGCTTGGCAGGGTTGAACACCGGGGAGCTGTTTTTT. Amino acids: CASLAGLNTGELFF.

V is TRBV5-8 and J is TRBJ2-7, with 15 bases that match TRBD2. V lost 4 bases, J lost 5 bases, and 13 bases stayed unmatched. Germline V gene sequence: CDR1 SGHTS, CDR2 YDEGEE. This CDR3 is built from 18 residues. The CDR3: CASSLFFGTSGRNHEQYF. In DNA, the CDR3 is TGTGCCAGCAGCCTGTTCTTCGGGACTAGCGGGAGGAACCACGAGCAGTACTTC.

This chain joins TRBV25-1 and TRBJ2-2, with D uncertain. The V end lost 4 bases, the J end lost 5 bases, and 11 bases lay between the germline ends. Germline loops: CDR1 MGHDK, CDR2 SYGVNS. The CDR3 loop spans 14 amino acids. CDR3 region: CASSGFYLTGELFF. CDR3 nucleotide sequence: TGTGCCAGCAGTGGCTTCTACCTTACCGGGGAGCTGTTTTTT. Looking up the rest from reference TRBV25-1 and TRBJ2-2 gives the full variable domain: EADIYQTPRYLVIGTGKKITLECSQTMGHDKMYWYQQDPGMELHLIHYSYGVNSTEKGDLSSESTVSRIRTEHFPLTLESARPSHTSQYLCASSGFYLTGELFFGEGSRLTVL.

This clone was counted between two and nine times. The CDR3 DNA sequence: TGTGCCAGCAGCCGTCTTTTCGCCTACGAGCAGTACTTC. It translates to CASSRLFAYEQYF. The J gene is TRBJ2-7, the V gene TRBV5-6; D gene ambiguous. Germline V CDR1 and CDR2: SGHDT, YYEEEE. The V end lost 4 bases, the J end lost 2 bases, and 10 bases lay between the germline ends. The CDR3 runs 13 residues.

This chain links TRBV7-2 with TRBJ2-7; maybe TRBD1 (6 bases). Germline V gene sequence: CDR1 SGHTA, CDR2 FQGNSA. V gave up 5 bases and J gave up 7 bases, with 18 bases separating them. CDR3 length: 14 residues. The CDR3 loop is CASSLRTDFKEQYF. CDR3 coding DNA: TGTGCCAGCAGCCTGCGGACAGACTTCAAGGAGCAGTACTTC.

This clone showed up just a few times. V gene TRBV5-8 combines with J gene TRBJ1-2, with TRBD1 identical over 9 bases. The V segment lost 4 bases and the J segment 14 bases; nucleotides outside the gene matches: 15. CDR3 length: 14 amino acids. Germline V gene sequence: CDR1 SGHTS, CDR2 YDEGEE. The CDR3 reads CASSLGQGPTWYTF. The CDR3 nucleotides are TGTGCCAGCAGCCTCGGACAGGGGCCCACTTGGTATACCTTC.

The V gene is TRBV7-9, the J gene TRBJ2-2; 8 nucleotides match TRBD2. The CDR3 has 18 amino acids. J gave up 2 bases and V 1 base, and 9 bases lay outside the gene matches. CDR1 SEHNR and CDR2 FQNEAQ come from the germline V gene (reference sequence). CDR3 amino acids: CASSLGKAGEGNTGELFF. The DNA for the CDR3 is TGTGCCAGCAGCTTAGGAAAAGCGGGAGAAGGTAACACCGGGGAGCTGTTTTTT.

This clone has just a few counts. This chain uses TRBV5-4 with TRBJ2-7; 8 bases map to TRBD2. V trimming: 4 bases; J trimming: 7 bases; junction bases outside the gene matches: 10. In germline, CDR1 is SGHNT, CDR2 YYREEE (reference sequence). The CDR3 runs 14 residues. CDR3 residues: CASSQERELGEQYF. The CDR3 nucleotides are TGTGCCAGCAGCCAAGAGCGGGAGTTAGGGGAGCAGTACTTC.

The chain recombines TRBV7-9 with TRBJ1-1, with TRBD1 matching over 7 bases. The junction had 6 bases not matched to a gene; V was cut back by 1 base and J by 1 base. CDR1 is SEHNR and CDR2 is FQNEAQ in the germline V gene (reference sequence). The CDR3 sequence is 16 residues long. This chain's CDR3 is CASSLVPAGGNTEAFF. The CDR3 DNA reads TGTGCCAGCAGCTTAGTCCCCGCAGGGGGGAACACTGAAGCTTTCTTT.

V usage is TRBV28 and J usage is TRBJ1-2, with 7 positions matching TRBD1. The V segment lost 4 bases and the J segment 8 bases; nucleotides outside the gene matches: 10. Per the germline V gene, CDR1 is MDHEN and CDR2 is SYDVKM. This CDR3 has 14 amino acids. Here the CDR3 DNA reads TGTGCCAGCAGTTCCCCGGGGCAGGGGGACGGCTACACCTTC. Translation gives CASSSPGQGDGYTF.